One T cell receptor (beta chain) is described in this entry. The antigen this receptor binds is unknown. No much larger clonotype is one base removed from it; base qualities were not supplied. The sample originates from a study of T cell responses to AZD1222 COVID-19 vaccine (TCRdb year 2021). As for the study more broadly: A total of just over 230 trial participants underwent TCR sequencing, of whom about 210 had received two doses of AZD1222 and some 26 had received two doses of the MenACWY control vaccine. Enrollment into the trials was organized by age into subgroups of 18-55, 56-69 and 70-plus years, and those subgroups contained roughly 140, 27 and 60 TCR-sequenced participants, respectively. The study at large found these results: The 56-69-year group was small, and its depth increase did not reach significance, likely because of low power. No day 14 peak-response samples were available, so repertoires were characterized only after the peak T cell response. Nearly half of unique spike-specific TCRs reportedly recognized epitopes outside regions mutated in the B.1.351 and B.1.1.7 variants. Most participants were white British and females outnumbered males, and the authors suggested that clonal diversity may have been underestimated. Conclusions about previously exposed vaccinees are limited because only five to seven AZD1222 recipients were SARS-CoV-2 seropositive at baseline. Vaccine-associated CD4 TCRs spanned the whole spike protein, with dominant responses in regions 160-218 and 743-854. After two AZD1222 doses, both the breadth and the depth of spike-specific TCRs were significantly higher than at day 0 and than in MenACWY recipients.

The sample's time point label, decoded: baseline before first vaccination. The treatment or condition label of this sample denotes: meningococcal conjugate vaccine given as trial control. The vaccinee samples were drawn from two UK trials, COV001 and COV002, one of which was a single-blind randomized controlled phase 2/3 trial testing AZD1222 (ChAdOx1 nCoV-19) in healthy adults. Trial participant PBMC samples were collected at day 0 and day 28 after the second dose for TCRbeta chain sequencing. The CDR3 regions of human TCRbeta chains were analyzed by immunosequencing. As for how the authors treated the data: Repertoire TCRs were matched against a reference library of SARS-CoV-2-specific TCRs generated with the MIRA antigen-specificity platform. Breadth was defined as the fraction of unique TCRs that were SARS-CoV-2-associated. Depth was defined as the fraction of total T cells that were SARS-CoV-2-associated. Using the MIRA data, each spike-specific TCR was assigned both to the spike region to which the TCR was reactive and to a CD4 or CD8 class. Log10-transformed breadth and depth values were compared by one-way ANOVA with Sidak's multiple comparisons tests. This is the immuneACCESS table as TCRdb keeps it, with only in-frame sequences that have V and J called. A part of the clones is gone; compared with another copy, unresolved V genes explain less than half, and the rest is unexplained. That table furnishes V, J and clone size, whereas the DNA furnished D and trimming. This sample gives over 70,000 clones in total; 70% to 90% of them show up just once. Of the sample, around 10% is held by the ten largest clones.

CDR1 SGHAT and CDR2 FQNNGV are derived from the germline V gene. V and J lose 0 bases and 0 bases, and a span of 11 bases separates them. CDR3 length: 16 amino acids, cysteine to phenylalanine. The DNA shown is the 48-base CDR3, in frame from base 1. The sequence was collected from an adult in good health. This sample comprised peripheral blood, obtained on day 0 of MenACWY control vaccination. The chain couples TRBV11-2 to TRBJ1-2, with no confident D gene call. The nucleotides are TGTGCCAGCAGCTTAGATTCTAAAGGGACTAACTATGGCTACACCTTC. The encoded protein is CASSLDSKGTNYGYTF.